This TCR beta chain was retrieved from a study of OX40 agonist ivuxolimab in advanced cancers. Blood draws occurred at baseline, cycle 4 day 1, and cycle 7 day 1. CDR1 is SGHDN, CDR2 FVKESK, per germline. This CDR3 is built from 15 residues. Trimming left V 3 bases short and J 2 bases short, with 13 bases between. The repertoire was sequenced with immunoSEQ multiplex PCR; TCRdb's copy has only in-frame clones and lacks some. The sample records about 52,000 clones, approximately 80% being singletons. Sequenced material: CD4+ or CD8+ T cells sorted from blood, taken in a trial of the OX40 agonist ivuxolimab. This receptor was taken from an adult with an advanced solid tumor such as melanoma, head and neck, liver or kidney cancer. The chain carries TRBV14 and TRBJ2-5, with D possibly matching TRBD2 (5 bases). The CDR3 sequence: CASSHFGKSQETQYF. CDR3 DNA sequence: TGTGCCAGCAGCCATTTCGGGAAGTCACAAGAGACCCAGTACTTC.